The TCR beta chain under discussion was sequenced for a study of T cells in Graves' hyperthyroidism and ophthalmopathy. RNA transcripts served as the template for amplifying TCR beta CDR3 regions. The HTBI primer set was used in a first-round RT-PCR of the TCR CDR3. TCRdb re-derived calls from the multiplex PCR reads in MiXCR, one entry per CDR3 protein. The sample yields 300,000 to 400,000 distinct CDR3 sequences, about 14% seen once. This clonotype was detected ten times or more. The CDR3 contains 12 residues. Germline V gives CDR1 MDHEN, CDR2 SYDVKM. V shed 5 bases and J 5 bases; nucleotides not matched to a gene: 2.

The sequenced sample consisted of blood. The receptor was isolated from a woman between 25 and 40 years old with Graves' hyperthyroidism. The gene calls are TRBV28 and TRBJ1-1, with TRBD1 matching 7 bases. CDR3 DNA sequence: TGTGCCAGCAGTCCCAGGGGGACTGAAGCTTTCTTT. This encodes CASSPRGTEAFF.